This T cell receptor (beta chain) was sequenced in a study of cytomegalovirus exposure and HLA in healthy donors. Study findings and constraints: According to the study, around 150 TCR beta chains were cytomegalovirus-associated. A highly shared variant cluster was judged a likely technical artifact.

PCR was performed using 60 Vbeta and 13 Jbeta primers. Only in-frame clones appear in the TCRdb table, and some are missing; sequencing was by immunoSEQ multiplex PCR. The sample yields roughly 98,000 clones, more than 70% seen once. This CDR3 is built from 12 residues. The V and J ends lost 1 base and 9 bases respectively, with 9 bases between them. Germline CDR1 LNHDA, CDR2 SQIVND (reference sequence). This clone showed up just a few times. As yet, its antigen is unknown. Sample: PBMCs. The rearrangement uses TRBV19 and TRBJ1-1; D is undetermined. This receptor was identified in a female donor in good health and CMV-seronegative. CDR3 protein: CASSIAGTQAFF. CDR3 bases: TGTGCCAGTAGTATAGCAGGAACTCAAGCTTTCTTT.